This T cell receptor (beta chain) is drawn from a study of Graves' ophthalmopathy and Graves' hyperthyroidism. Study-level findings and limits: Thyroid clonotypes that were expanded above 0.001 frequency mostly also appeared in blood.

The CDR3 is 13 amino acids. The ends lost 5 bases at V and 14 bases at J; junction bases unmatched: 12. The germline gives CDR1 SGHTA, CDR2 FQGNSA. Beta-chain TCR CDR3 regions were amplified from RNA transcripts. HTBI-primed RT-PCR formed the first round, and a multiplex PCR formed the second. TCRdb independently ran MiXCR on the multiplex PCR reads; one entry per CDR3 protein. In the table there are about 740,000 distinct CDR3 sequences, 35% to 50% of which are singletons. A note on this clonotype: Antigen: not known.

Sequencing was done on a sample of peripheral blood. The TCR originated in an adult man with Graves' ophthalmopathy. J is TRBJ1-5 and V is TRBV7-2; TRBD1 matches at 7 bases. The CDR3 region is CASSSRQGTYEHF. The CDR3 DNA sequence: TGTGCCAGCAGCAGTAGACAGGGAACCTACGAGCATTTT.